The present T cell receptor (beta chain) was sequenced within a study of shared clonotypes between healthy human individuals. Study results and limitations: Among donors, sharing of clonotypes was expected to be affected by sequencing depth.

Only CD45RO-negative cells positively selected for CCR7 counted as naive CD8 cells, so terminally differentiated effector memory CD45RA+ cells were excluded. Donors comprised only Caucasian adults living in Nashville, Tennessee. As to this clone: Its antigen is still unknown.

The CDR3 covers 14 residues. The germline CDR1 and CDR2 sequences are SGHAT and FQNNGV. Between the trimmed V and J ends, which lost 3 bases and 2 bases, there was a span of 11 bases. The authors distributed each subset's genomic DNA evenly over several immunoSEQ plates. Generated by immunoSEQ multiplex PCR, the TCRdb table keeps only in-frame clones and is missing some. The sample lists roughly 2 million clones, roughly 95% occurring once. The origin of this receptor is a man aged 18 to 29 in good health. The chain combines TRBV11-2 with TRBJ2-7; D might be TRBD2 (6 bases). Sequenced sample: naive CD8+ T cells sorted from blood. CDR3 loop: CASSFGGKPYEQYF. The CDR3, as DNA: TGTGCCAGCAGCTTTGGAGGGAAGCCCTACGAGCAGTACTTC.